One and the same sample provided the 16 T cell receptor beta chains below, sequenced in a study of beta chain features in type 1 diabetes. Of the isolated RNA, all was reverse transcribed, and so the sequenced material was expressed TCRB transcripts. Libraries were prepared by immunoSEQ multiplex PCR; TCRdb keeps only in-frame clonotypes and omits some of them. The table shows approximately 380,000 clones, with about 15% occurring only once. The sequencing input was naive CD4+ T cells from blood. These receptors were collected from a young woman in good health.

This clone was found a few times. DNA of the CDR3: TGTGCCAGGCCACAGCGGCTCTCCTACGAGCAGTACTTC. Translating gives CARPQRLSYEQYF. This chain connects TRBV14 to TRBJ2-7; D may be TRBD2 (5 bases). The ends were cut back, 9 bases at V and 0 bases at J, with 12 bases in the middle. CDR1 is SGHDN, CDR2 FVKESK, per germline. The CDR3 length is 13 residues.

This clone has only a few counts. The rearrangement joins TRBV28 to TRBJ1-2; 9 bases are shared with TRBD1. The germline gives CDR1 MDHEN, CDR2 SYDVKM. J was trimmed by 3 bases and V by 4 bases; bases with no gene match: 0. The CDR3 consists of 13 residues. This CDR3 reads CASSWDRDYGYTF. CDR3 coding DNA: TGTGCCAGCAGTTGGGACAGGGACTATGGCTACACCTTC.

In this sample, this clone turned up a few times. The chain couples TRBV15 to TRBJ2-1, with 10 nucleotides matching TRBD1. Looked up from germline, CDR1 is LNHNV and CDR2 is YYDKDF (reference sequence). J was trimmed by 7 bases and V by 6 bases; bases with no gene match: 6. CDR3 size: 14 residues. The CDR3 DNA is TGTGCCACCAGAAGACAGGGGGCGAGGAATGAGCAGTTCTTC. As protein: CATRRQGARNEQFF. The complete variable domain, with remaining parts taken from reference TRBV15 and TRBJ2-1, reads DAMVIQNPRYQVTQFGKPVTLSCSQTLNHNVMYWYQQKSSQAPKLLFHYYDKDFNNEADTPDNFQSRRPNTSFCFLDIRSPGLGDTAMYLCATRRQGARNEQFFGPGTRLTVL.

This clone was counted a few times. CDR3 DNA sequence: TGTGCCAGCCATCCCAGGGGGGCAGGTGGGGCCAACGTCCTGACTTTC. Translation gives CASHPRGAGGANVLTF. This chain links TRBV4-2 with TRBJ2-6; D is perhaps TRBD1 (7 bases). Germline V CDR1 and CDR2: LGHNA, YNFKEQ. With 8 bases removed from V and 3 bases from J, the gap between germline ends came to 17 bases. This CDR3 is 16 amino acids long.

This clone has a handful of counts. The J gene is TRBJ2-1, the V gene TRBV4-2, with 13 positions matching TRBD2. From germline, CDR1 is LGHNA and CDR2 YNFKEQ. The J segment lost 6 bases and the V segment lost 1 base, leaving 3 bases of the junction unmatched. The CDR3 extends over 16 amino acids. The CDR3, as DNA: TGTGCCAGCAGCCAAGCTGGGACTAGCGGGGTCAATGAGCAGTTCTTC. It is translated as CASSQAGTSGVNEQFF.

Here the CDR3 reads CASSLKEAGINEQFF. CDR3 DNA sequence: TGTGCCAGCAGCTTAAAAGAGGCGGGTATCAATGAGCAGTTCTTC. The V gene is TRBV7-9, the J gene TRBJ2-1, with D possibly TRBD2 on 5 matching bases. This CDR3 spans 15 amino acids. V lost 2 bases and J 6 bases, leaving 14 bases between the germline ends. The germline gives CDR1 SEHNR, CDR2 FQNEAQ (reference sequence).

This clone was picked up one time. The CDR3 spells CASSLAYGYTF. CDR3 coding DNA: TGTGCCAGCAGTCTGGCTTATGGCTACACCTTC. The chain recombines TRBV28 with TRBJ1-2; no firm D call. CDR1 MDHEN and CDR2 SYDVKM come from the germline V gene. This CDR3 is built from 11 residues. V gave up 5 bases and J gave up 5 bases, with 6 bases separating them.

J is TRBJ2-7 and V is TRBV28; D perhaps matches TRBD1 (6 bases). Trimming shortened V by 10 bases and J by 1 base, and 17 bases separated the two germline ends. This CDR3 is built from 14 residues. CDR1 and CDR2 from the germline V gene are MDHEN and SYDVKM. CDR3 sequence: CATEFTGRSYEQYF. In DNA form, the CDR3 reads TGTGCCACAGAATTTACAGGGCGGTCCTACGAGCAGTACTTC.

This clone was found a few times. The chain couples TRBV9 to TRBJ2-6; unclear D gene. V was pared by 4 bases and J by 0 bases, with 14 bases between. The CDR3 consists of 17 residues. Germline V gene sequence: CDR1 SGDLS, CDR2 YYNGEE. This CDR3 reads CASSPLPTSSGANVLTF. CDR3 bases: TGTGCCAGCAGCCCTCTCCCTACGAGCTCTGGGGCCAACGTCCTGACTTTC.

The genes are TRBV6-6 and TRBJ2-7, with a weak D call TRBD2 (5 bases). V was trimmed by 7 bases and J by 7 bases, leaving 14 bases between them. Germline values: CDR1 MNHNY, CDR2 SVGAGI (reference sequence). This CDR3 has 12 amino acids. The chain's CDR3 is CASTASSGEQYF. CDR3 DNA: TGTGCCAGCACCGCAAGTTCGGGAGAGCAGTACTTC.

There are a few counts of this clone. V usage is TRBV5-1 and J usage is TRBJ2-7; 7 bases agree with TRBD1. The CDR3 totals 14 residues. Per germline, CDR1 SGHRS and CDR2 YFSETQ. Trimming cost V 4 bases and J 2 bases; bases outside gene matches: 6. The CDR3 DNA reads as TGCGCCAGCAGCGAGGGGACAGAGCCCTACGAGCAGTACTTC. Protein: CASSEGTEPYEQYF.

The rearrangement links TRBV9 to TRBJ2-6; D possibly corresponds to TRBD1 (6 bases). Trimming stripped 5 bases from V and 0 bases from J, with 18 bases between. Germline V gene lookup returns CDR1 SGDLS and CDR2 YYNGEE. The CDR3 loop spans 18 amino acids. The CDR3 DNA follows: TGTGCCAGCAGTACCGATCCGACAGGCCGCTCTGGGGCCAACGTCCTGACTTTC. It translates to CASSTDPTGRSGANVLTF.

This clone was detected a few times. The CDR3 is CASSVWGQETLTGGYTF. CDR3 in DNA: TGTGCCAGCAGCGTGTGGGGACAGGAGACCCTTACTGGTGGCTACACCTTC. The chain joins TRBV9 to TRBJ1-2; 8 nucleotides align to TRBD1. The CDR3 totals 17 residues. The V and J ends lost 2 bases and 7 bases, in that order; junction bases with no gene match: 16. Germline V CDR1 and CDR2: SGDLS, YYNGEE.

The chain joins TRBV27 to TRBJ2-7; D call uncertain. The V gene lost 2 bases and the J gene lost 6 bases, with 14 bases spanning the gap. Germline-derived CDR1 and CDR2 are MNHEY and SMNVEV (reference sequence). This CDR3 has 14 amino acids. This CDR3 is CASSLGRMSSEQYF. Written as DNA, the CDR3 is TGTGCCAGCAGTTTAGGGCGTATGTCGAGCGAGCAGTACTTC.

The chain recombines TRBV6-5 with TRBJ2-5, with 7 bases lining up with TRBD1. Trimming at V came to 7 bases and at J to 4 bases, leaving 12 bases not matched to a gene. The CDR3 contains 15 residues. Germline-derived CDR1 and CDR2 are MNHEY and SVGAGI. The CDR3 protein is CASTRQGRAPETQYF. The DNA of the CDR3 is TGTGCCAGCACACGACAGGGCAGAGCCCCAGAGACCCAGTACTTC.

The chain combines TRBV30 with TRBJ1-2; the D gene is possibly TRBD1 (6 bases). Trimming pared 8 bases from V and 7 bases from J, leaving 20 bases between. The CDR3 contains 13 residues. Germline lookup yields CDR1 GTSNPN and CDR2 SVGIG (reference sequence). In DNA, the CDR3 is TGTGCCCGGTCCCCAGGGGCGGGTGGTGGCTACACCTTC. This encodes CARSPGAGGGYTF. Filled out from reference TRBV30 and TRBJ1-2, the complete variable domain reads SQTIHQWPATLVQPVGSPLSLECTVEGTSNPNLYWYRQAAGRGLQLLFYSVGIGQISSEVPQNLSASRPQDRQFILSSKKLLLSDSGFYLCARSPGAGGGYTFGSGTRLTVV.